Presented here are 23 T cell receptor beta chains from one specimen sequenced in a study of blood T cell repertoires in COVID-19. Libraries were prepared by immunoSEQ multiplex PCR; TCRdb keeps only in-frame clonotypes and omits some of them. The sample lists fewer than 85,000 clones, about 80% occurring once. Sequenced sample: peripheral blood. The receptors were gathered from a human donor in a cohort sampled during active COVID-19.

This clone has only one observation. The V call is TRBV28, the J call TRBJ2-1; 12 bases agree with TRBD1. This CDR3 spans 13 amino acids. V shed 11 bases, J shed 7 bases, and the junction held 6 bases outside the gene matches. Germline CDR1 and CDR2: MDHEN and SYDVKM. The CDR3 sequence is CAGGQGAVNEQFF. The CDR3 DNA sequence: TGTGCCGGGGGACAGGGGGCTGTAAATGAGCAGTTCTTC.

The chain uses TRBV9 and TRBJ2-7, with 8 bases fitting TRBD1. CDR1 is SGDLS and CDR2 is YYNGEE in the germline V gene. The CDR3 totals 15 residues. The V gene end was trimmed by 0 bases and the J gene end by 0 bases; junction bases not matched to a gene: 2. CDR3 in DNA: TGTGCCAGCAGCGTAGGACAGGGGACCTCCTACGAGCAGTACTTC. It is translated as CASSVGQGTSYEQYF.

J is TRBJ1-6 and V is TRBV28; tentatively, D is TRBD1 (6 bases). The CDR3 runs to 17 residues. Germline CDR1 is MDHEN and CDR2 is SYDVKM. V was cut by 6 bases and J by 0 bases, with 15 bases left in between. The CDR3 DNA sequence: TGTGCCAGCAGCGGATGGGGGACACACTCCTATAATTCACCCCTCCACTTT. Protein: CASSGWGTHSYNSPLHF.

V gene TRBV6-4 combines with J gene TRBJ2-2; 7 bases fit TRBD2. Trimming removed 4 bases from V and 2 bases from J; junction bases left unmatched: 7. Germline V gives CDR1 MRHNA, CDR2 SNTAGT. The CDR3 has 16 residues. In nucleotides, the CDR3 is TGTGCCAGCAGTGCCCAGGGACTACCCAACACCGGGGAGCTGTTTTTT. Protein sequence: CASSAQGLPNTGELFF.

The gene calls are TRBV27 and TRBJ1-2; 9 bases map to TRBD1. The germline gives CDR1 MNHEY, CDR2 SMNVEV (reference sequence). J lost 0 bases, V lost 5 bases, and 13 bases had no gene match. The CDR3 length is 18 residues. DNA of the CDR3: TGTGCCAGCAGTCCCCTGACAGGGGGGGGCAAAGCTAACTATGGCTACACCTTC. Translation gives CASSPLTGGGKANYGYTF.

V and J are TRBV5-1 and TRBJ2-3; a weak D match, TRBD2 (6 bases). Germline lookup yields CDR1 SGHRS and CDR2 YFSETQ. The length of the CDR3 is 17 residues. Trimming removed 0 bases at V and 2 bases at J, with 16 bases between. Here the CDR3 DNA reads TGCGCCAGCAGCTTGGAAGGTTCGGCGGGGATCACAGATACGCAGTATTTT. It yields the protein CASSLEGSAGITDTQYF.

This sequence joins TRBV4-1 and TRBJ1-3, with D unresolved. From germline, CDR1 is MGHRA and CDR2 YSYEKL. This CDR3 region has 13 residues. Trimming took off 5 bases at V and 0 bases at J, with 5 bases between the two ends. In nucleotides, the CDR3 is TGCGCCAGCAGCGGCTTCTCTGGAAACACCATATATTTT. Translating it yields CASSGFSGNTIYF.

V and J are TRBV5-4 and TRBJ2-5; TRBD1 aligns across 7 bases. This CDR3 is built from 14 residues. The germline V gene has CDR1 SGHNT and CDR2 YYREEE (reference sequence). V shed 4 bases, J shed 2 bases, and the junction held 5 bases outside the gene matches. The CDR3 sequence: CASSPRQGQETQYF. CDR3 DNA: TGTGCCAGCAGCCCGAGACAGGGTCAAGAGACCCAGTACTTC.

The genes are TRBV28 and TRBJ1-2, with 8 bases aligning to TRBD1. CDR1 and CDR2 from the germline V gene are MDHEN and SYDVKM. Trimming at V came to 4 bases and at J to 8 bases, leaving 15 bases not matched to a gene. This CDR3 region has 16 residues. CDR3 bases: TGTGCCAGCAGTTCTCATGGACAGGGCCAATCAGGGGGCTACACCTTC. This sequence encodes CASSSHGQGQSGGYTF.

The J gene is TRBJ2-2, the V gene TRBV6-4; D is unresolved. Germline-derived CDR1 and CDR2 are MRHNA and SNTAGT. This CDR3 has 12 amino acids. Trimming left V 5 bases short and J 4 bases short, with 5 bases between. Here the CDR3 reads CASSSVTGELFF. CDR3 nucleotides: TGTGCCAGCAGTTCAGTCACCGGGGAGCTGTTTTTT.

CDR3 in amino acids: CASSSQGPGELFF. DNA of the CDR3: TGTGCCAGCAGCAGTCAGGGGCCCGGGGAGCTGTTTTTT. This rearrangement joins TRBV7-9 to TRBJ2-2; D possibly corresponds to TRBD1 (6 bases). Germline values: CDR1 SEHNR, CDR2 FQNEAQ (reference sequence). The CDR3 is 13 residues long. The V gene lost 5 bases and the J gene lost 6 bases, with 10 bases spanning the gap. Based on the CDR3 plus reference TRBV7-9 and TRBJ2-2, the full variable domain is DTGVSQNPRHKITKRGQNVTFRCDPISEHNRLYWYRQTLGQGPEFLTYFQNEAQLEKSRLLSDRFSAERPKGSFSTLEIQRTEQGDSAMYLCASSSQGPGELFFGEGSRLTVL.

The rearrangement joins TRBV6-2 or TRBV6-3 to TRBJ2-7; 8 bases fit TRBD1. Germline CDR1 is MNHEY and CDR2 is SVGEGT. J lost 2 bases, V lost 1 base, and 10 bases had no gene match. The length of the CDR3 is 17 residues. This chain's CDR3 is CASSYFPSGGVAYEQYF. The CDR3 DNA is TGTGCCAGCAGTTACTTCCCTTCAGGGGGCGTCGCCTACGAGCAGTACTTC.

This chain joins TRBV7-9 and TRBJ1-3; TRBD1 agrees at 7 bases. Germline-derived CDR1 and CDR2 are SEHNR and FQNEAQ (reference sequence). V trimming: 5 bases; J trimming: 8 bases; junction bases outside the gene matches: 9. The length of the CDR3 is 14 residues. Written as DNA, the CDR3 is TGTGCCAGCAGCCAGGCCGACAGGGTAGACACCATATATTTT. It translates to CASSQADRVDTIYF.

This clone was observed at least ten times. The chain is built from TRBV10-3 and TRBJ1-3, with D uncertain. V lost 10 bases, J lost 0 bases, and 10 bases lay in between. Germline V CDR1 and CDR2: ENHRY, SYGVKD. The CDR3 runs 13 residues. The DNA of the CDR3 is TGTGCCAGCAAAGTTAGCTCTGGAAACACCATATATTTT. This translates into CASKVSSGNTIYF.

This chain uses TRBV10-3 with TRBJ1-2, with 10 bases fitting TRBD1. CDR3 length: 15 amino acids. Trimming at V came to 4 bases and at J to 8 bases, leaving 10 bases not matched to a gene. Germline CDR1 and CDR2: ENHRY and SYGVKD. DNA of the CDR3: TGTGCCATCAGTGCCACCGGGACAGGGGTAGGGGGCTACACCTTC. Protein sequence: CAISATGTGVGGYTF.

The chain combines TRBV11-2 with TRBJ2-7, with D tentatively TRBD2 (6 bases). Germline CDR1 reads SGHAT; CDR2 reads FQNNGV. V was cut by 0 bases and J by 2 bases, with 11 bases left in between. This CDR3 has 15 residues. DNA for the CDR3: TGTGCCAGCAGCTTAGAGGCGGGGTCCACCTACGAGCAGTACTTC. Encoded protein: CASSLEAGSTYEQYF.

V usage is TRBV9 and J usage is TRBJ2-2; 9 positions match TRBD1. Germline CDR1 reads SGDLS; CDR2 reads YYNGEE. The CDR3 length is 15 residues. V lost 4 bases and J lost 5; bases outside the gene matches: 6. For the CDR3, the DNA is TGTGCCAGCAGCACTCGGGACAGGGCTACCGGGGAGCTGTTTTTT. Translation: CASSTRDRATGELFF.

V gene TRBV6-5 combines with J gene TRBJ2-7, with 7 bases matching TRBD2. The CDR3 sequence is 15 residues long. Germline lookup yields CDR1 MNHEY and CDR2 SVGAGI. Losses at the gene ends were 2 bases for V and 2 bases for J; bases not matched to a gene: 6. The CDR3 DNA follows: TGTGCCAGCAGTTACGGGGGGGGTCGCGCCTACGAGCAGTACTTC. This codes for CASSYGGGRAYEQYF.

The chain is built from TRBV18 and TRBJ1-2; tentative D call: TRBD1 (5 bases). This CDR3 contains 15 residues. Germline assignment: CDR1 KGHSH and CDR2 LQKENI. V gave up 3 bases and J gave up 6 bases, with 17 bases separating them. The CDR3 here is CASSPDGRGLNGYTF. The CDR3 nucleotides read TGTGCCAGCTCACCTGACGGTAGGGGACTTAATGGCTACACCTTC.

A few counts support this clone. This chain connects TRBV10-3 to TRBJ1-2; the match to TRBD1 covers 10 bases. The ends lost 8 bases at V and 7 bases at J; junction bases unmatched: 10. Germline V lookup: CDR1 ENHRY, CDR2 SYGVKD. There are 14 residues in the CDR3. CDR3 sequence reads: CAIGPGTGEVGYTF. The DNA of the CDR3 is TGTGCCATCGGGCCCGGGACAGGGGAGGTTGGCTACACCTTC.

This clone showed up many times. V and J are TRBV7-8 and TRBJ2-7; the D gene is possibly TRBD2 (6 bases). The CDR3 sequence is 14 residues long. Looked up from germline, CDR1 is SGHVS and CDR2 is FQNEAQ. With 5 bases removed from V and 4 bases from J, the gap between germline ends came to 15 bases. CDR3 DNA sequence: TGTGCCAGCAGCCGACCTGGACGGGAGTACGAGCAGTACTTC. Translation: CASSRPGREYEQYF.

The sample holds one count of this clone. This chain joins TRBV5-4 and TRBJ1-4, with D possibly matching TRBD1 (6 bases). CDR3 length equals 15 residues. Germline V gene data show CDR1 as SGHNT and CDR2 as YYREEE (reference sequence). Trimming shortened V by 0 bases and J by 5 bases, and 11 bases separated the two germline ends. The CDR3 DNA sequence: TGTGCCAGCAGCTTGGGGACAGAAACCAATGAAAAACTGTTTTTT. As protein: CASSLGTETNEKLFF.

This clone was counted only a few times. The chain employs TRBV3-1 (or the pseudogene TRBV3-2) and TRBJ1-2; TRBD1 might be the D (5 bases). Trimming pared 1 base from V and 3 bases from J, leaving 12 bases between. Germline V CDR1 and CDR2: LGHDT, YNNKEL (reference sequence). The CDR3 consists of 15 residues. The CDR3 region has the DNA TGTGCCAGCAGCCAAGCAGCTGGGGACTACTATGGCTACACCTTC. It translates to CASSQAAGDYYGYTF.